The T cell receptor (delta chain) under discussion was sequenced for a study of gamma-delta T cells after stem cell transplantation. Of note for this clone: The mismatch at residue 15 between this DNA's translation and the TCRdb protein of a much larger clone likely reflects a read error; the protein shown is translated from the DNA.

CDR3 length: 17 amino acids. Per the germline V gene, CDR1 is GEAIGNYY and CDR2 is EKD. TCRdb reprocessed the RT-PCR reads using CATT. The sample lists under 6,500 delta-chain clones, roughly 2% occurring once. V is TRDV2 and J is TRDJ1; tentatively, D is TRDD3 (5 bases). What was sequenced was gamma-delta T cells. The source is a human donor. It is not recorded whose cells these are; they may come from a transplant donor. As DNA, the CDR3 is TGTGCCTGTGACACCCTAGGGAACGTACTGGCTACCGATAAAATCATCTTT. This encodes CACDTLGNVLATDKIIF.